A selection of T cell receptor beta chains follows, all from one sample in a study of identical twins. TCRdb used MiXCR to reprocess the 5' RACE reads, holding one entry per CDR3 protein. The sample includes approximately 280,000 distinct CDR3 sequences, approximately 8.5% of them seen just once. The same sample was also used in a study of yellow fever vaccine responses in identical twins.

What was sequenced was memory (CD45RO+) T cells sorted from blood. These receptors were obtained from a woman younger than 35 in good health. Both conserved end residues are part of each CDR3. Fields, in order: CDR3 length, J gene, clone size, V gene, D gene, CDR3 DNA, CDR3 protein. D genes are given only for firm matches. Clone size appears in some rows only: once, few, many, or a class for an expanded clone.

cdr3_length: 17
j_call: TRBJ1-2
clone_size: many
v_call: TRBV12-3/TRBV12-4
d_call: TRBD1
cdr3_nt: TGTGCCAGCAGTAACCCATCCCGACAGGGGGCTAACTATGGCTACACCTTC
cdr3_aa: CASSNPSRQGANYGYTF

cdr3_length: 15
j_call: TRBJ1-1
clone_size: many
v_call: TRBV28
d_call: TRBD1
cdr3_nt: TGTGCCAGCAGTTCCTCAGGGGGCGGTAAGCCTGAAGCTTTCTTT
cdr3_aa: CASSSSGGGKPEAFF

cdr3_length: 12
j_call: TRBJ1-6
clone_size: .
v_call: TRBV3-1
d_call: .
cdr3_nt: TGTGCCAGCAGTGTATATAATTCACCCCTCCACTTT
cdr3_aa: CASSVYNSPLHF

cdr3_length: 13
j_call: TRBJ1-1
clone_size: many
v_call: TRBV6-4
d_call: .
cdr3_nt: TGTGCCAGCAGTGTCCAAGGGAACACTGAAGCTTTCTTT
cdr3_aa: CASSVQGNTEAFF

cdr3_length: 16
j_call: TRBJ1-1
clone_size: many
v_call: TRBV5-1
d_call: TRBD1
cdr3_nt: TGCGCCAGCAGCTTTAGCCCAGGGGGCAAGAACACTGAAGCTTTCTTT
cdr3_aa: CASSFSPGGKNTEAFF

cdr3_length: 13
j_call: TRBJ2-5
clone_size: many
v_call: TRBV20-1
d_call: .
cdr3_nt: TGCAGTACCCGGGACTCGGATGAGGGGACCCAGTACTTC
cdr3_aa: CSTRDSDEGTQYF

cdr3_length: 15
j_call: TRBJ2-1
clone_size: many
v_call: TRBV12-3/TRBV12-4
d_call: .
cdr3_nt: TGTGCCAGCAGTTTTCTCGGGAATAGCTACAATGAGCAGTTCTTC
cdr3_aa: CASSFLGNSYNEQFF

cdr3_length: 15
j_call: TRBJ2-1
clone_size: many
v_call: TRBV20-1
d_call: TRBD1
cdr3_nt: TGCAGTGCTAGAGATCCGGGACAGGGTTTCAATGAGCAGTTCTTC
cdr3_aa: CSARDPGQGFNEQFF

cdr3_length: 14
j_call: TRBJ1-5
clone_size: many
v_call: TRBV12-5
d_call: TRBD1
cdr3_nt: TGTGCTAGTGGTTTTCAGGGGGGCAATCAGCCCCAGCATTTT
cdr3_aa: CASGFQGGNQPQHF

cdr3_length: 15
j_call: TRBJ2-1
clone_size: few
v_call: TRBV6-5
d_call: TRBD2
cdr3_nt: TGTGCCAGCAGTTACTCCGGGGAGGGTGGGAATGAGCAGTTCTTC
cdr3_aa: CASSYSGEGGNEQFF

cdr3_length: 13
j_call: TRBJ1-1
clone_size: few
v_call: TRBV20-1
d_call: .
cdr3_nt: TGCAGTGCTAGTTGGGGGCCCGACACTGAAGCTTTCTTT
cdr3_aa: CSASWGPDTEAFF

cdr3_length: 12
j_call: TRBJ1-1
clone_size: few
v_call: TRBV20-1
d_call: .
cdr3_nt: TGCAGTGCTGGGGTTTGGGGGACTGAAGTTTTCTTT
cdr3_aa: CSAGVWGTEVFF

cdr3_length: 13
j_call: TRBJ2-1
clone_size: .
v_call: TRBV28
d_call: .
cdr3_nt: TGTGCCAGCAGCAAGGACACCCGGCGGGAGCAGTTCTTC
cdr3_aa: CASSKDTRREQFF

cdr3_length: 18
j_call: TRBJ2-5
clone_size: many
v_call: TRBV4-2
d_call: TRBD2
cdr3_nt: TGTGCCAGCAGCCGAGGACTAGCGGGAGGGGGAGGCCAAGAGACCCAGTACTTC
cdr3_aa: CASSRGLAGGGGQETQYF

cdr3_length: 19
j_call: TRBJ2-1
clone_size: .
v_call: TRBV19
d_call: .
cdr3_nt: TGTGCCAGTAGTATCCCCTTCCCGGACAGCAGAAGCTCCTACAATGAGCAGTTCTTC
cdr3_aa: CASSIPFPDSRSSYNEQFF

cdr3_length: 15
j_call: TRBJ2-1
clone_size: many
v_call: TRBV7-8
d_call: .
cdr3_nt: TGTGCCAGCAGCTTTGATCCGGGTTATTACAATGAGCAGTTCTTC
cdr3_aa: CASSFDPGYYNEQFF

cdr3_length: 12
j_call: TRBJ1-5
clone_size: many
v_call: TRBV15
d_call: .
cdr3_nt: TGTGCCACCAGCAGATCAAGTGGGTCCCAGCATTTT
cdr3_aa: CATSRSSGSQHF

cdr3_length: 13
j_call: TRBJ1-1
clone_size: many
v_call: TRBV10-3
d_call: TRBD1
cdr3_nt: TGTGCCAGCACAGGGGGCTTGGGCACTGAAGCTTTCTTT
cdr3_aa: CASTGGLGTEAFF

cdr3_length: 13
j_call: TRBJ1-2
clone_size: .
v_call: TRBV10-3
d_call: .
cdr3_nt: TGTGCCATCAGTCGGGTGGTCGGCTATGGCTACACCTTC
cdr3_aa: CAISRVVGYGYTF

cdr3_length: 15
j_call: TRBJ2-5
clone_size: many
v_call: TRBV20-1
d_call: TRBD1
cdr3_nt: TGCAGTGCTAGAGGTCCGGGACAGGGAATAGAGACCCAGTACTTC
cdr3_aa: CSARGPGQGIETQYF

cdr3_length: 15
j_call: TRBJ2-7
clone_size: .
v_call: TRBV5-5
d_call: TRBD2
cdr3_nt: TGTGCCAGCAGCCCGGGGGGGGGGCTTCCTTACGAGCAGTACTTC
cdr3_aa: CASSPGGGLPYEQYF

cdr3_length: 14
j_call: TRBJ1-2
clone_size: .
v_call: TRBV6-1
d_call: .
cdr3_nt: TGTGCCAGCATGCGGGCAGGGTCTAACTATGGCTACACCTTC
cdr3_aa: CASMRAGSNYGYTF

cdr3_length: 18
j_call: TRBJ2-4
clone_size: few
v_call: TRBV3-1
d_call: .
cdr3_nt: TGTGCCAGCAGCCAAGGCGTGGTTGGCAGACTAGCCAAAAACATTCAGTACTTC
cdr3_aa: CASSQGVVGRLAKNIQYF

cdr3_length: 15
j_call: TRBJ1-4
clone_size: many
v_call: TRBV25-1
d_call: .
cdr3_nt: TGTGCCAGCGCCTCAACCAGGGACCCTAATGAAAAACTGTTTTTT
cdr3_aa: CASASTRDPNEKLFF

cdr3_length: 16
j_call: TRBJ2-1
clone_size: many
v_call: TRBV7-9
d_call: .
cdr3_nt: TGTGCCAGCAGCTTAGATCGAACTAGTCTCTACAATGAGCAGTTCTTC
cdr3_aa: CASSLDRTSLYNEQFF

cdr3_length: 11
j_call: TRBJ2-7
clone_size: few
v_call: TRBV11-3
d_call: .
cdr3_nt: TGTGCCAGCGAGCAGGGCTACGAGCAGTACTTC
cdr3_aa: CASEQGYEQYF

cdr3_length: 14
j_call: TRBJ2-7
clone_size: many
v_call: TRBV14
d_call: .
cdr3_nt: TGTGCCAGCAGCTTATCGACAGGATTGGTCGAGCAGTACTTC
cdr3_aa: CASSLSTGLVEQYF

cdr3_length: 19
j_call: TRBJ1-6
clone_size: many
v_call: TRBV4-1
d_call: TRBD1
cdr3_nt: TGCGCCAGCAGCGAAGTCTGGACAGGGCACTTCTCCTATAATTCACCCCTCCACTTT
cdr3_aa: CASSEVWTGHFSYNSPLHF

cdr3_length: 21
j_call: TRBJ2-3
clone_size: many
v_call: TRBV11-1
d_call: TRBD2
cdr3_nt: TGTGCCAGCAGCTTAGGGCTAGCGGGAGGGATCGGCCTCCCTCTCAGAGATACGCAGTATTTT
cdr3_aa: CASSLGLAGGIGLPLRDTQYF

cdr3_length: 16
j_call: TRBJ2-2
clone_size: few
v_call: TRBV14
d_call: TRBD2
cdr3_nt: TGTGCCAGCAGCCAACTAGCGGGGGGGCACACCGGGGAGCTGTTTTTT
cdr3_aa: CASSQLAGGHTGELFF

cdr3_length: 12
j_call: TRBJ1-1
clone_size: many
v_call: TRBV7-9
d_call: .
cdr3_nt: TGTGCCAGCAGCCGCCAGGACACTGAAGCTTTCTTT
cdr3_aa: CASSRQDTEAFF

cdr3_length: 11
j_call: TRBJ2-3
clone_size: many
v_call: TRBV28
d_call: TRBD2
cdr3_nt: TGTGCCAGCAGCCGAGGGACTACGCTTTATTTT
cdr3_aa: CASSRGTTLYF

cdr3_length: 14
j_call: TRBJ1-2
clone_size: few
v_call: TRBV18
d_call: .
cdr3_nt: TGTGCCAGCTCACCACCGACACCAACCTATGGCTACACCTTC
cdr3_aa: CASSPPTPTYGYTF

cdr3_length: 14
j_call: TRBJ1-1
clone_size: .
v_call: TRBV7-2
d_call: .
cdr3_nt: TGTGCCAGCAGCCCCTCGGGGTGGAACACTGAAGCTTTCTTT
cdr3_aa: CASSPSGWNTEAFF

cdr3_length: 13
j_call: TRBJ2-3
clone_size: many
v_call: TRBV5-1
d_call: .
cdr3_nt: TGCGCCAGCAGCTTGGTGCTAGCAGATACGCAGTATTTT
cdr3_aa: CASSLVLADTQYF

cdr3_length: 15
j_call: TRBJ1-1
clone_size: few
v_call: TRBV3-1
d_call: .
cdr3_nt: TGTGCCAGCAGCCAAGGGGGGGCGGTAGTCACTGAAGCTTTCTTT
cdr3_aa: CASSQGGAVVTEAFF

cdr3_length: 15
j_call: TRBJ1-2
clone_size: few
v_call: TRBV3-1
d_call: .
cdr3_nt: TGTGCCAGCAGCCAAGTTGAGGGGGGTGGCTATGGCTACACCTTC
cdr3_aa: CASSQVEGGGYGYTF

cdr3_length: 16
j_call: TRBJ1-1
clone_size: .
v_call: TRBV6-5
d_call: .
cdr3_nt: TGTGCCAGCAGTTATTCTGCCGGCAGGGGCGGAACTGAAGCTTTCTTT
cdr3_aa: CASSYSAGRGGTEAFF

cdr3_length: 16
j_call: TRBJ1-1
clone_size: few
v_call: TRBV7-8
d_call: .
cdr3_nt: TGTGCCAGCAGCTCGCGGGGGATGGCGGTGAACACTGAAGCTTTCTTT
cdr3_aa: CASSSRGMAVNTEAFF

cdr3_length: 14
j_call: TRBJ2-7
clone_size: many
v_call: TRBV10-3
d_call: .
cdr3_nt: TGTGCCATCAGTGAGGGAAATGGAATCTACGAGCAGTACTTC
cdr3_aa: CAISEGNGIYEQYF

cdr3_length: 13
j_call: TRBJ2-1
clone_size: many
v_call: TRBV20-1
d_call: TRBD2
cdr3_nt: TGCAGTGCTATCCGGACTAGCCAGTCTGAGCAGTTCTTC
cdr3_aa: CSAIRTSQSEQFF

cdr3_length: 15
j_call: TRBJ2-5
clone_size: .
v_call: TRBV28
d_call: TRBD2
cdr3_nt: TGTGCCAGCAGTTTTGGGAGCGGGAGTGGGGAGACCCAGTACTTC
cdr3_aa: CASSFGSGSGETQYF

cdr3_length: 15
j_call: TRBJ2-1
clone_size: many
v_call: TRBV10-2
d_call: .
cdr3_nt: TGCGCCAGCAGAGTTAGCGGAAGCTCCTACAATGAGCAGTTCTTC
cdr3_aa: CASRVSGSSYNEQFF